The 8 T cell receptor beta chains below were found in one sample sequenced in a study of OX40 agonist ivuxolimab in advanced cancers. Generated by immunoSEQ multiplex PCR, the TCRdb table keeps only in-frame clones and is missing some. In the table there are 70,000 to 85,000 clones, 86% of which are singletons. The specimen was CD4+ or CD8+ T cells sorted from blood, collected in a trial of the OX40 agonist ivuxolimab. These receptors all come from an adult with an advanced solid tumor such as melanoma, head and neck, liver or kidney cancer.

The gene calls are TRBV6-1 and TRBJ2-7, with TRBD2 as a possible D gene (5 bases). The CDR3 length is 11 residues. Between the trimmed V and J ends, which lost 8 bases and 4 bases, there was a span of 9 bases. The germline gives CDR1 MNHNS, CDR2 SASEGT. CDR3 nucleotides: TGTGCCAGCGGACTTGTTTACGAGCAGTACTTC. Protein: CASGLVYEQYF.

In its sample, this clone was seen once. V is TRBV5-6 and J is TRBJ2-7, with D possibly matching TRBD2 (6 bases). This CDR3 has 18 amino acids. V was clipped by 0 bases and J by 0 bases, with 19 bases between them. CDR1 SGHDT and CDR2 YYEEEE come from the germline V gene. The CDR3 nucleotides are TGTGCCAGCAGCTTGGGGGTTAGCGGCGGGCCCCTCTCCTACGAGCAGTACTTC. Translation gives CASSLGVSGGPLSYEQYF.

This clone was observed a single time. The chain couples TRBV28 to TRBJ1-1, with 8 bases identical to TRBD1. Germline V gene data show CDR1 as MDHEN and CDR2 as SYDVKM. CDR3 length: 11 amino acids. V lost 7 bases, J lost 8 bases, and 3 bases stayed unmatched. This CDR3 is CASTRTGEAFF. As DNA, the CDR3 is TGTGCCAGCACTAGGACAGGGGAAGCTTTCTTT.

This chain joins TRBV30 and TRBJ1-3, with 7 positions matching TRBD1. Germline-derived CDR1 and CDR2 are GTSNPN and SVGIG (reference sequence). The length of the CDR3 is 14 residues. Trimming at V came to 4 bases and at J to 4 bases, leaving 7 bases not matched to a gene. The DNA for the CDR3 is TGTGCCTGGATTAAAGACAGGGTCGGAAACACCATATATTTT. It is translated as CAWIKDRVGNTIYF.

This chain links TRBV2 with TRBJ1-5; D unclear. The CDR3 length is 13 residues. Germline-derived CDR1 and CDR2 are SNHLY and FYNNEI. Between the trimmed V and J ends, which lost 7 bases and 0 bases, there was a span of 7 bases. The CDR3 nucleotides are TGTGCCAGCACTCGGAATAGCAATCAGCCCCAGCATTTT. Its translation is CASTRNSNQPQHF.

The chain recombines TRBV5-4 with TRBJ2-7, with a weak D call TRBD1 (6 bases). CDR3 size: 14 residues. Trimming stripped 2 bases from V and 7 bases from J, with 16 bases between. The germline V gene encodes CDR1 SGHNT and CDR2 YYREEE (reference sequence). CDR3 nucleotides: TGTGCCAGCAGCTTTCGAGGGGGAAGTTATGAGCAGTACTTC. Protein sequence: CASSFRGGSYEQYF. The full variable domain, completed using reference TRBV5-4 and TRBJ2-7, is ETGVTQSPTHLIKTRGQQVTLRCSSQSGHNTVSWYQQALGQGPQFIFQYYREEENGRGNFPPRFSGLQFPNYSSELNVNALELDDSALYLCASSFRGGSYEQYFGPGTRLTVT.

The chain employs TRBV29-1 and TRBJ1-3; D is uncertain. The CDR3 has 10 amino acids. Between the trimmed V and J ends, which lost 6 bases and 4 bases, there was a span of 4 bases. Germline V gene sequence: CDR1 SQVTM, CDR2 ANQGSEA. The CDR3 DNA reads TGCAGCGTAGGGGGAAACACCATATATTTT. Translated: CSVGGNTIYF.

CDR3 sequence reads: CASSVGWVGNQPQHF. CDR3 bases: TGTGCCAGCAGCGTAGGCTGGGTCGGCAATCAGCCCCAGCATTTT. The chain uses TRBV9 and TRBJ1-5; D ambiguous. Germline lookup yields CDR1 SGDLS and CDR2 YYNGEE. V was trimmed by 0 bases and J by 2 bases, leaving 9 bases between them. This CDR3 comprises 15 residues.